Listed here is a single T cell receptor beta chain. Its antigen is as yet unknown. This entry is derived from a study of blood T cells in healthy people across ages. General study results and limits: Per million T cells, TCR beta diversity dropped roughly linearly as age increased.

Then a second PCR, running roughly 7 to 11 cycles, was carried out with a sample-barcoded 5' primer and a J-beta primer mix. MiXCR, applied by TCRdb to the 5' RACE reads, yields one record per CDR3 protein. The sample includes 600,000 or so distinct CDR3 sequences, under 30% of them seen just once. Germline CDR1 is SGDLS and CDR2 is YYNGEE. The CDR3 consists of 14 residues. The germline V and J ends were trimmed by 0 bases and 1 base, with 4 bases remaining between them. The sequenced sample was blood. J is TRBJ2-2 and V is TRBV9, with D unclear. This clonotype was sampled from a woman aged 80 or over in good health. CDR3 sequence: CASSVGMNTGELFF. CDR3 nucleotides: TGTGCCAGCAGCGTAGGGATGAACACCGGGGAGCTGTTTTTT.